The rows below give T cell receptor beta chains drawn from one sample of a study of cytomegalovirus exposure and HLA in healthy donors. TCRdb keeps only in-frame clones here, not all; method: immunoSEQ multiplex PCR. The sample consists of about 140,000 clones, over 60% of them appearing once. Material: PBMCs. The receptors derive from a man aged 35 to 55 in good health and CMV-seronegative. CDR3s leave out the opening cysteine and the closing phenylalanine or tryptophan.

>TRBV7-3
ASSFGLAGGPGETQY
>TRBV29-1
SVEDLPGEQY
>TRBV4-3
ASSQETGGTDTQY
>TRBV27
ASSSQGPNTEAF
>TRBV5-4
ASSLEAGEVYEQY
>TRBV6-6
ASNLLAVTDTQY
>TRBV28
ASSTSAGRGDTKY
>TRBV18
ASSPRHVSDTEAF
>TRBV4-2
ASSQELAGTSTDTQY
>TRBV9
ASSESGGALYEQY
>TRBV2
ASSEIYEQY
>TRBV7-2
ASSPRPGHTTYEQY
>TRBV5-4
ASSFNREIDPSINEQF
>TRBV6-1
ASSEALVGIYYGYT
>TRBV9
ASSVGGGGASYEQY
>TRBV25-1
ASSEYWGDPISNSPLH
>TRBV7-6
ASSFGGNTEAF
>TRBV7-9
ASSDRYEGQGVYEQY
>TRBV4-1
ASSQDREETQY
>TRBV7-9
ARPAGQGLNTGELF
>TRBV4-2
ASSQVSGGAVETQY
>TRBV6-4
ASSDFPNSTSGESYEQY
>TRBV27
ASTLAGLYNEQF
>TRBV30
AWSGALWGNTIY
>TRBV7-2
ASTQGAGTEAF
>TRBV7-9
ASSLPGVRDTQY
>TRBV11-2
ASSLGRLGVYEQY
>TRBV2
ASSAGQGVGYGYT
>TRBV5-6
ASSLTGNYEQY
>TRBV19
ASSIQGGLAAYNEQF
>TRBV19
ASRGAGNSPLH
>TRBV19
ASSPSRDSSYEQY
>TRBV7-3
ASSSAAQNTGELF
>TRBV6-5
ASSLDREGETQY
>TRBV28
ASLRTGSSYEQY
>TRBV28
ASSDRGANEKLF
>TRBV4-2
ASSQELAYEQY
>TRBV7-8
ASSPVTGGVEETQY
>TRBV6-1
ASTETLGLSGANGLT
>TRBV19
ASSIGTGGNQY